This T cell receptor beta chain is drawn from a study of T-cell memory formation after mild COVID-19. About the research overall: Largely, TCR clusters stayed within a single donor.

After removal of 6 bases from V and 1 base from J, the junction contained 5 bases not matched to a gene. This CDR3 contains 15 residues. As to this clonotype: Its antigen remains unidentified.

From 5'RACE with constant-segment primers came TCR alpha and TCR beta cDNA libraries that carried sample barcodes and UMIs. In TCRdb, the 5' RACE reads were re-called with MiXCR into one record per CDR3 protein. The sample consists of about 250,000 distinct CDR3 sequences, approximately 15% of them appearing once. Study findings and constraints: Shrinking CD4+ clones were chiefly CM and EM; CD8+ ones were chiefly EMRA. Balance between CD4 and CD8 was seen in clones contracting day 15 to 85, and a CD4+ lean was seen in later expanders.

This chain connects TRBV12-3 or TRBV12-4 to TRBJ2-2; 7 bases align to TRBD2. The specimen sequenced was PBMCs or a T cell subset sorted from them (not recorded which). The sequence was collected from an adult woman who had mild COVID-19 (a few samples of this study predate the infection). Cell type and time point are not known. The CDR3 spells CASRRREGNTGELFF. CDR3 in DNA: TGTGCCAGCAGGCGTAGGGAGGGGAACACCGGGGAGCTGTTTTTT.